This entry is about one TCR beta chain. Per the authors' pipeline: The assay estimated nucleated cells by amplifying reference gene primers. The table came from immunoSEQ multiplex PCR; TCRdb's copy has only in-frame clones and leaves some out. That table supplies the V and J calls and clone size; D and trimming were determined from the DNA. The table lists around 300,000 clones, 75% to 90% of them singletons, with less than 1% in the top ten. This CDR3 comprises 15 residues. Losses at the gene ends were 1 base for V and 4 bases for J; bases not matched to a gene: 6. Per germline, CDR1 SGDLS and CDR2 YYNGEE. This sample was taken from a study of blood T cell repertoires in COVID-19. Study in general: The origin of the acute and convalescent COVID-19 samples was the United States, Italy and Spain.

This receptor was identified in a woman aged 40 to 49 who had recovered from COVID-19. The chain recombines TRBV9 with TRBJ1-1, with 8 bases that match TRBD1. Sequenced: peripheral blood. Written as DNA, the CDR3 is TGTGCCAGCAGCGTACACCGACAGGGGCGCACTGAAGCTTTCTTT. It is translated as CASSVHRQGRTEAFF.